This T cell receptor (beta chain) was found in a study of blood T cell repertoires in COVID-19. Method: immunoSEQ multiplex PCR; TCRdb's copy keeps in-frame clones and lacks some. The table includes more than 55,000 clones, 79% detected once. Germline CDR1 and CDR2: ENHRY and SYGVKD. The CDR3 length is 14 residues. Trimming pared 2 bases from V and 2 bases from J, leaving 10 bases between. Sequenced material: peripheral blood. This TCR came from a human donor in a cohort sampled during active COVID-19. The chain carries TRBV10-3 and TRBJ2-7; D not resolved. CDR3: CAISEDVGAYEQYF. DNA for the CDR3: TGTGCCATCAGTGAGGATGTGGGCGCCTACGAGCAGTACTTC.